The present TCR beta chain was sequenced within a study of cytomegalovirus exposure and HLA in healthy donors. From germline, CDR1 is SGDLS and CDR2 YYNGEE. J lost 6 bases, V lost 0 bases, and 1 base had no gene match. This CDR3 comprises 14 residues. Remarks on this clone: Its antigen is unidentified. The sample has other DNA sequences that encode this CDR3 too.

The PCR had 60 Vbeta and 13 Jbeta primers. The method was immunoSEQ multiplex PCR; TCRdb's version includes in-frame clones alone and lacks a portion of them. This sample yields 95,000 to 150,000 clones, of which about 80% are seen a single time; 3.4% belongs to the top ten. Broader study findings: An analysis was carried out at a later point. It showed that HLA-associated TCR beta chains were more clonally expanded than equally common non-associated chains. When a later analysis was performed, an Asian-associated ancestry cluster reportedly had fewer N-insertions than the approximately 690-donor mean. Several of the most significant clusters appeared linked to common viral pathogens, based on a later analysis.

This sequence joins TRBV9 and TRBJ1-1; 11 nucleotides line up with TRBD1. The sample consisted of PBMCs. The source of this sequence is a man aged 25 to 40 in good health and CMV-seronegative. The DNA for the CDR3 is TGTGCCAGCAGCGTAGCGGGACAGGGGGCTGAAGCTTTCTTT. This sequence encodes CASSVAGQGAEAFF.